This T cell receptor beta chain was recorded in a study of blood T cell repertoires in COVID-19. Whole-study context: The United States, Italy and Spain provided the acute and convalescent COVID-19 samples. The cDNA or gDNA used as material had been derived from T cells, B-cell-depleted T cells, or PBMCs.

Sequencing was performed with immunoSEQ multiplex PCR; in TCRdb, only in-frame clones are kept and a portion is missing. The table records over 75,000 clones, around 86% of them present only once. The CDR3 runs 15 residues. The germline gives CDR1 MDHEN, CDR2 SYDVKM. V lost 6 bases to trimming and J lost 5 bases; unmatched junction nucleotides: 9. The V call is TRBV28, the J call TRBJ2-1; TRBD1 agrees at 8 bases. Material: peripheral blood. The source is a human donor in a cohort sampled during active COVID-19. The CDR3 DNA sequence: TGTGCCAGCAGCCTTAACAGGGGGGTGAACAATGAGCAGTTCTTC. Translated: CASSLNRGVNNEQFF. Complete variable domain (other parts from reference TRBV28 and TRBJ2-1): DVKVTQSSRYLVKRTGEKVFLECVQDMDHENMFWYRQDPGLGLRLIYFSYDVKMKEKGDIPEGYSVSREKKERFSLILESASTNQTSMYLCASSLNRGVNNEQFFGPGTRLTVL.